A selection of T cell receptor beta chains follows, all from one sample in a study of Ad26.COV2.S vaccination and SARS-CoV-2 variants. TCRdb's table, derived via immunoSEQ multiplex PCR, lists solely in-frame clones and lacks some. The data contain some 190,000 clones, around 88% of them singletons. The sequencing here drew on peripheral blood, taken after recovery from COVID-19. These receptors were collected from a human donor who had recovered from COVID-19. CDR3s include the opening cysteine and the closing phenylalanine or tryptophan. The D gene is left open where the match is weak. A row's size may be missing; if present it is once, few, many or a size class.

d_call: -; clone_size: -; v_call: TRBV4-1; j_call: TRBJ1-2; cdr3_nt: TGCGCCAGCAGCCAAGAATGGGTCCCCTATGGCTACACCTTC; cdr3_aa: CASSQEWVPYGYTF
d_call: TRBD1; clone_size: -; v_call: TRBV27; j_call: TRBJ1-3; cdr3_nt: TGTGCCAGCAGCCGACAGGGGGTTCAGCTTAGTGGAAACACCATATATTTT; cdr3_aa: CASSRQGVQLSGNTIYF
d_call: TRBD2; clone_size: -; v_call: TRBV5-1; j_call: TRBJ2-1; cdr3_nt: TGCGCCAGCAGCGATCGCCCGACTAGCGGGAGGGCCTACAATGAGCAGTTCTTC; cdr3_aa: CASSDRPTSGRAYNEQFF
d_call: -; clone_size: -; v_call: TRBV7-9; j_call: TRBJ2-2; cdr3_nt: TGTGCCACTCACACCGGGGAGCTGTTTTTT; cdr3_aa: CATHTGELFF
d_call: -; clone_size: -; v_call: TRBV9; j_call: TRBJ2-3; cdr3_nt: TGTGCCAGCAGCGCCCGACTGGGCCTCGGCACAGATACGCAGTATTTT; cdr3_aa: CASSARLGLGTDTQYF
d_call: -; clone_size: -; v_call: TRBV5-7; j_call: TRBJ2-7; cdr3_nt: TGTGCCAGCAGCTATCTTGACTCGATCTACGAGCAGTACTTC; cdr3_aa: CASSYLDSIYEQYF
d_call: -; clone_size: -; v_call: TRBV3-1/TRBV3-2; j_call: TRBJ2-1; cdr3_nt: TGTGCCAGCAGCTCGGTGAGGGTTGAGCAGTTCTTC; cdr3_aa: CASSSVRVEQFF
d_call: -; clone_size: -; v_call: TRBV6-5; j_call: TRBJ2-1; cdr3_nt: TGTGCCAGCAGTCCGACCCTGGGCTACAATGAGCAGTTCTTC; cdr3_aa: CASSPTLGYNEQFF
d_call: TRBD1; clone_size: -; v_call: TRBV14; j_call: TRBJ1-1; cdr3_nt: TGTGCCAGCAGCCCGACAGGGGTCTGGAACACTGAAGCTTTCTTT; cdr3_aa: CASSPTGVWNTEAFF
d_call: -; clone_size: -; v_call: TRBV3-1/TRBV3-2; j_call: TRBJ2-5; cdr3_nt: TGTGCCAGCAGCCAAGTGACTAGGCCACGAGAGACCCAGTACTTC; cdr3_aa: CASSQVTRPRETQYF
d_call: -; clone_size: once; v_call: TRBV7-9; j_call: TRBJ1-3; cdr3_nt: TGTGCCAGCAGCTTAGATCTCCTCCGGGGGACCATATATTTT; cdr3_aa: CASSLDLLRGTIYF
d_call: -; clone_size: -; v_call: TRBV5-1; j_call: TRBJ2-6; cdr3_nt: TGCGCCAGTAAACCCTACTCTGGGGCCAACGTCCTGACTTTC; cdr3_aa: CASKPYSGANVLTF
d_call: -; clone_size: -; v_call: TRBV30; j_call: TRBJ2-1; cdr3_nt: TGTGCCTGGAGTGTAGGTCTGGCGGGAAATGAGCAGTTCTTC; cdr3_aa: CAWSVGLAGNEQFF
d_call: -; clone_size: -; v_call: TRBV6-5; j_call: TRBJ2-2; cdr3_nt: TGTGCCAGCAGTTCCCGCCCGGATGCCGGGGAGCTGTTTTTT; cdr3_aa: CASSSRPDAGELFF
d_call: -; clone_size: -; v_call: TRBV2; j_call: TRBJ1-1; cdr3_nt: TGTGTCAGCAGGGAGGGTCCGTCTGAAGCTTTCTTT; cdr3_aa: CVSREGPSEAFF
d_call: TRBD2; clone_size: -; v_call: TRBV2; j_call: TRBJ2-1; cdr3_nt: TGTGCCAGCAGTGGGACTAGCGGGGGGAATGAGCAGTTCTTC; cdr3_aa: CASSGTSGGNEQFF
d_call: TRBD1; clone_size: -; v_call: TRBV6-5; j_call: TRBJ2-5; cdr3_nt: TGTGCCAGCAGTTTACAGGGGGCCCCCCAAGAGACCCAGTACTTC; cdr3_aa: CASSLQGAPQETQYF
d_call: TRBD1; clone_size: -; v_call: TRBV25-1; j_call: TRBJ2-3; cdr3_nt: TGTGCCAGCAGACCCCCGGGACAGGGCCTCACAGATACGCAGTATTTT; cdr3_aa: CASRPPGQGLTDTQYF
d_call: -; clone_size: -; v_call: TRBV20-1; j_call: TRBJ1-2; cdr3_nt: TGCAGTGCTAGAGATTTGGAAGGCTACACCTTC; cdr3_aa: CSARDLEGYTF
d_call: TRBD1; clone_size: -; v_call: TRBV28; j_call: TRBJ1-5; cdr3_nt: TGTGCCAGCACCCGGGACAGGGGGCGGCTTGGCAATCAGCCCCAGCATTTT; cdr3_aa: CASTRDRGRLGNQPQHF
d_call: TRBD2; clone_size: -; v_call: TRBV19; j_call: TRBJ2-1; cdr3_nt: TGTGCCAGTACGCTAGCGGCCGACTCCTACAATGAGCAGTTCTTC; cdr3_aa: CASTLAADSYNEQFF
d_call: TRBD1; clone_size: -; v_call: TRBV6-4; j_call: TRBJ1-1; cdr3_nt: TGTGCCAGCAGTGACTCTGACAGGGGAACTGAAGCTTTCTTT; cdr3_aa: CASSDSDRGTEAFF
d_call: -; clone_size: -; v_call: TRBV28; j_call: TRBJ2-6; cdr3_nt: TGTGCCAGCTCGGTGGCTGGGGCCAACGTCCTGACTTTC; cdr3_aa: CASSVAGANVLTF
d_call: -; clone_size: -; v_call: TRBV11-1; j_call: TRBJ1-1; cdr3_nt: TGTGCCAGCAGCTCACTCGGGCCCACTGAAGCTTTCTTT; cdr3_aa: CASSSLGPTEAFF
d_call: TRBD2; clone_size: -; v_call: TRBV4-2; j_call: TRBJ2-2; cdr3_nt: TGTGCCAGCAGCCAAAAGACTAGCGGGAGGGCGAACACCGGGGAGCTGTTTTTT; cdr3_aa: CASSQKTSGRANTGELFF
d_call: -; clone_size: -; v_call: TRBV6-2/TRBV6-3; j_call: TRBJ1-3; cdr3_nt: TGTGCCAGCAGCCGAACGGGAGGAAACACCATATATTTT; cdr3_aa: CASSRTGGNTIYF
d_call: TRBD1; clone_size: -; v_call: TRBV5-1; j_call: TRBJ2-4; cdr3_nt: TGCGCCAGCAGCCCGACAGGGACCTCTGGCAAAAACATTCAGTACTTC; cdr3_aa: CASSPTGTSGKNIQYF
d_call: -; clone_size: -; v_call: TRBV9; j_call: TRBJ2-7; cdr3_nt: TGTGCCAGCACCCTCGACAGGTCCATCGCCTACGAGCAGTACTTC; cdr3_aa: CASTLDRSIAYEQYF
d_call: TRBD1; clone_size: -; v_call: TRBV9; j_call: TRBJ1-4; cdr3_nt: TGTGCCAGCAGCTCCGGGACAGAGAATGAAAAACTGTTTTTT; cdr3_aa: CASSSGTENEKLFF
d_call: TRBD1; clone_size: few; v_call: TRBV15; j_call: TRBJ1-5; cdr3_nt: TGTGCCACCAGCAGAAGGACAGGGGGACCTCAGCCCCAGCATTTT; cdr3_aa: CATSRRTGGPQPQHF
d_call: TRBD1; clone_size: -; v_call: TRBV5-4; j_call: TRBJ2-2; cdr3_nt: TGTGCCAGCAGTCCCGGACAGGGGATCGGGGAGCTGTTTTTT; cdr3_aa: CASSPGQGIGELFF
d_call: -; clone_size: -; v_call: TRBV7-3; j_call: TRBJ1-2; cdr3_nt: TGTGCCAGCAGCAACACTCAAGGGGTCTATGGCTACACCTTC; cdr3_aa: CASSNTQGVYGYTF
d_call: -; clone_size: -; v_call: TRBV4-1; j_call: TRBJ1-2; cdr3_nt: TGCGCCAGCAGCCGCCTACACGACTCGTACAATTTCGGCTACACCTTC; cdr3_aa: CASSRLHDSYNFGYTF
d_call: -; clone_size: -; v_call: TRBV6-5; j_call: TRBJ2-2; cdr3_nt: TGTGCCAGCAGTTATCGAACAGGCTCGGGGGGCCGGGAGCTGTTTTTT; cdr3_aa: CASSYRTGSGGRELFF
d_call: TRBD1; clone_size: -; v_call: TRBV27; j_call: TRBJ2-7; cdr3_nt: TGTGCCAGCAGTTTTACCGGGACAGGGGGATACGAGCAGTACTTC; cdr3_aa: CASSFTGTGGYEQYF
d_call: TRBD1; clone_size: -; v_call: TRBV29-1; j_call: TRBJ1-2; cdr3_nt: TGCAGCGTGGTAAGGACAGGGCTTGGTCGCGGCTACACCTTC; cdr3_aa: CSVVRTGLGRGYTF
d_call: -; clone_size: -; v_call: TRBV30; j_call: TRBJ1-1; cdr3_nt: TGTGCCTGGAGTGCCAACAGCAACACTGAAGCTTTCTTT; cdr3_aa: CAWSANSNTEAFF
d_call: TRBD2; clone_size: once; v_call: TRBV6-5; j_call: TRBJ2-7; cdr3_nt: TGTGCCGTTAGCGGGCCAAGCTCCTACGAGCAGTACTTC; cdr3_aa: CAVSGPSSYEQYF
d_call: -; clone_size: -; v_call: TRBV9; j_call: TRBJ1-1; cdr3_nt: TGTGCCAGCAGCGGGGGAGGAACTGAAGCTTTCTTT; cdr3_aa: CASSGGGTEAFF